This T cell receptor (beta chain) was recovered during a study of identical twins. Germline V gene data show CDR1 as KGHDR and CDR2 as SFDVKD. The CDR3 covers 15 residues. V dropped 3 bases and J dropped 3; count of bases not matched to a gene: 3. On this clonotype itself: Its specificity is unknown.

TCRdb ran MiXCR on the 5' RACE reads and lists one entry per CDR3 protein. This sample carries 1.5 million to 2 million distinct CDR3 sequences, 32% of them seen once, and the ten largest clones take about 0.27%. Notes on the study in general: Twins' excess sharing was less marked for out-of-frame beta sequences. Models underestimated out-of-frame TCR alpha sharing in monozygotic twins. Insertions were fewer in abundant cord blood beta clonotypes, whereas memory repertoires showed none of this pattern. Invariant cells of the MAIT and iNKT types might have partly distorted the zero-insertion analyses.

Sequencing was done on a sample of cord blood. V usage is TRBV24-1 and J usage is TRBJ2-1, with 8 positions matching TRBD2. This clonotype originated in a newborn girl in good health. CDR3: CATSDPGTSYNEQFF. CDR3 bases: TGTGCCACCAGTGATCCCGGGACTAGCTACAATGAGCAGTTCTTC.